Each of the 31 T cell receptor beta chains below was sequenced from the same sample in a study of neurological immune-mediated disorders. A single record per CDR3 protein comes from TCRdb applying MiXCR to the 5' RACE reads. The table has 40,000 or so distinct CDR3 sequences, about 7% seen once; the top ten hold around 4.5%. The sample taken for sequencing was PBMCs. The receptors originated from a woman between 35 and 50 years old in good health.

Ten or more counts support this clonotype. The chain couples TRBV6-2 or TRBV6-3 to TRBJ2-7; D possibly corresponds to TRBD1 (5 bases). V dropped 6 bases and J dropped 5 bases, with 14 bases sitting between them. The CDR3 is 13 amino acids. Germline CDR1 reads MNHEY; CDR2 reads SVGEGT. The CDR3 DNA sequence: TGTGCCAGCAGCCGACCCCAGGGTCACGAGCAGTACGTC. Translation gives CASSRPQGHEQYV.

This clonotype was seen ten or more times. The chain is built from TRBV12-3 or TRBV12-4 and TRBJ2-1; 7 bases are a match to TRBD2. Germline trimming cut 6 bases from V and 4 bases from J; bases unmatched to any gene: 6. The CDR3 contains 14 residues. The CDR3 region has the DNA TGTGCCAGCAGGGAAACTAGCGATTACAATGAGCAGTTCTTC. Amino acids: CASRETSDYNEQFF.

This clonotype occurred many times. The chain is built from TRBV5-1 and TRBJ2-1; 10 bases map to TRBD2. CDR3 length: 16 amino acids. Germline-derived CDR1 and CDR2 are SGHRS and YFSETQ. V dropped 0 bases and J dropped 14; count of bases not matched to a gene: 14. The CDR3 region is CASSLAGLAGENGKFF. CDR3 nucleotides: TGCGCCAGCAGCTTGGCCGGCCTAGCGGGAGAGAACGGAAAGTTCTTC. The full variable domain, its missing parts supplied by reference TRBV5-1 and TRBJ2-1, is KAGVTQTPRYLIKTRGQQVTLSCSPISGHRSVSWYQQTPGQGLQFLFEYFSETQRNKGNFPGRFSGRQFSNSRSEMNVSTLELGDSALYLCASSLAGLAGENGKFFGPGTRLTVL.

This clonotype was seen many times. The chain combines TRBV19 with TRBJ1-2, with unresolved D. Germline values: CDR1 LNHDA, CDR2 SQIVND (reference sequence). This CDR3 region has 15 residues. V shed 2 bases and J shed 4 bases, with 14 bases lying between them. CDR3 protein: CASSISRGMVYGYTF. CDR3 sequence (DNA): TGTGCCAGTAGTATAAGTAGAGGGATGGTCTATGGCTACACCTTC.

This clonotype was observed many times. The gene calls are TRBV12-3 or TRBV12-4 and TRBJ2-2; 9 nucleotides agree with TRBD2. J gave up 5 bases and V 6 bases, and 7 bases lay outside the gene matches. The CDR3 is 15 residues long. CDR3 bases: TGTGCCAGCAGCTGGGGGCTAGCGGGAACCGGGGAGCTGTTTTTT. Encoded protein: CASSWGLAGTGELFF.

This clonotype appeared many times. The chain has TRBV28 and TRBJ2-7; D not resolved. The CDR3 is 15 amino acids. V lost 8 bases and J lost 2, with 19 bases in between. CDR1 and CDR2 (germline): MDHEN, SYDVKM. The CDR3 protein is CASRAYLNGAYEQYF. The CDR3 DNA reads TGTGCCAGCCGCGCCTATCTGAACGGCGCCTACGAGCAGTACTTC.

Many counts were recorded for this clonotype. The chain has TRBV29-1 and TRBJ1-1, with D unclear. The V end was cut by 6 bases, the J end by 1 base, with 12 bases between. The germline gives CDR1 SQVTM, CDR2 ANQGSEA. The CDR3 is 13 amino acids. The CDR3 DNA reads TGCAGCGTAGCCTCATTGGGGAACACTGAAGCTTTCTTT. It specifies CSVASLGNTEAFF. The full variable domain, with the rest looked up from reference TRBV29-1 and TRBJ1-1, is SAVISQKPSRDICQRGTSLTIQCQVDSQVTMMFWYRQQPGQSLTLIATANQGSEATYESGFVIDKFPISRPNLTFSTLTVSNMSPEDSSIYLCSVASLGNTEAFFGQGTRLTVV.

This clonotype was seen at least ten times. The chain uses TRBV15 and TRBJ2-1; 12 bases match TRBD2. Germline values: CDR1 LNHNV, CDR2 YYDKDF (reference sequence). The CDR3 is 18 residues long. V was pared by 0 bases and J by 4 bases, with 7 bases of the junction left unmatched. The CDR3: CATSREPLAGGNYNEQFF. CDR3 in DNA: TGTGCCACCAGCAGAGAGCCTCTAGCGGGAGGGAATTACAATGAGCAGTTCTTC.

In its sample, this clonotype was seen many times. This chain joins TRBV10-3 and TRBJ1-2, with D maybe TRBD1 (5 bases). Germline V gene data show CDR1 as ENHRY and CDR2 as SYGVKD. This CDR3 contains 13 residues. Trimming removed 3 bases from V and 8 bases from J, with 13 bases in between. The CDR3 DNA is TGTGCCATCAGTGATTGGCAGGGAAGCGGCTACACCTTC. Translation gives CAISDWQGSGYTF.

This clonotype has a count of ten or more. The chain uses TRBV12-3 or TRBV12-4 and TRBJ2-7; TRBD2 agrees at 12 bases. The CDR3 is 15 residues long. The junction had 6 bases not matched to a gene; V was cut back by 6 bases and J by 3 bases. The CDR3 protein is CASRAGTSGLYEQYF. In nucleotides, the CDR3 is TGTGCCAGCAGGGCTGGGACTAGCGGGCTCTACGAGCAGTACTTC.

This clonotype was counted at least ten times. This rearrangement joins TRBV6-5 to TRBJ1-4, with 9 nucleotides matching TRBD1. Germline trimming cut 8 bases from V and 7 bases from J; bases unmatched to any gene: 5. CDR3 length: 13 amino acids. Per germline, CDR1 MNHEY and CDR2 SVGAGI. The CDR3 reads CASGTGRGEKLFF. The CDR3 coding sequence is TGTGCCAGCGGGACAGGGCGGGGTGAAAAACTGTTTTTT.

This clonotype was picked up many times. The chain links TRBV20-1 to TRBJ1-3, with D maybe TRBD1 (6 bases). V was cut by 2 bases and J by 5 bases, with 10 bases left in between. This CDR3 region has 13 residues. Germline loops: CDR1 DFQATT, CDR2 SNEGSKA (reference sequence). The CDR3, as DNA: TGCAGTGCTAGATTGGGGGCGAGAAACACCATATATTTT. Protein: CSARLGARNTIYF.

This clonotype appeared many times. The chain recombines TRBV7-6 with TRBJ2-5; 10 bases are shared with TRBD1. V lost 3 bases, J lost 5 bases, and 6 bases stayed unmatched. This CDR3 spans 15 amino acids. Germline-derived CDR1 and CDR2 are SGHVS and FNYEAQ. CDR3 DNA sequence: TGTGCCAGCAGCTTCGGGACAGGGGAAGGGGAGACCCAGTACTTC. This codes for CASSFGTGEGETQYF. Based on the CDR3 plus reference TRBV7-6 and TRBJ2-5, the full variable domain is GAGVSQSPRYKVTKRGQDVALRCDPISGHVSLYWYRQALGQGPEFLTYFNYEAQQDKSGLPNDRFSAERPEGSISTLTIQRTEQRDSAMYRCASSFGTGEGETQYFGPGTRLLVL.

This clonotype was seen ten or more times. The CDR3 loop reads CASSLGPSSYNEQFF. The CDR3 nucleotides are TGTGCCAGCAGTTTAGGCCCGAGCTCCTACAATGAGCAGTTCTTC. The genes are TRBV12-3 or TRBV12-4 and TRBJ2-1, with no clear D. The CDR3 sequence is 15 residues long. V was trimmed by 1 base and J by 0 bases, leaving 7 bases between them.

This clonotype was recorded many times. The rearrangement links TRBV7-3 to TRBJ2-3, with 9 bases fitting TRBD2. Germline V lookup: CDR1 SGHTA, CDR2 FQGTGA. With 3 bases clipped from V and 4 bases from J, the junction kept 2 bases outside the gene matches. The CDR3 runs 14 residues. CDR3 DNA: TGTGCCAGCAGCTTCTTAGCGGGAGCAGATACGCAGTATTTT. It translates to CASSFLAGADTQYF.

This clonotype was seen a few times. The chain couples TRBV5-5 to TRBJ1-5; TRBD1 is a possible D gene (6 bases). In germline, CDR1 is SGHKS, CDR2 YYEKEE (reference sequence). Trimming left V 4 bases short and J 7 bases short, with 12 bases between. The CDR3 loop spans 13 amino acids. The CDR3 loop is CASSRDITQPQHF. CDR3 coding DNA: TGTGCCAGCAGCCGGGACATAACGCAGCCCCAGCATTTT.

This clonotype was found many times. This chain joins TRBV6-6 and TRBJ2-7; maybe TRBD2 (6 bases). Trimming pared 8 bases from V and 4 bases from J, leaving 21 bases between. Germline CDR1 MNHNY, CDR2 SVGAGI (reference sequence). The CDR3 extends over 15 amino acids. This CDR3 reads CASAEPGTAVYEQYF. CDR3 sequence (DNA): TGTGCCAGCGCCGAACCCGGGACTGCCGTATACGAGCAGTACTTC.

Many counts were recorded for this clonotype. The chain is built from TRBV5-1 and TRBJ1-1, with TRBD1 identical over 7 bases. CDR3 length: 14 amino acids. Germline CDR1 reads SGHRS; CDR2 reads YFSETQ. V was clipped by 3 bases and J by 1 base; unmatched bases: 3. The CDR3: CASSYRGPNTEAFF. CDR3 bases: TGCGCCAGCAGCTACAGGGGCCCGAACACTGAAGCTTTCTTT.

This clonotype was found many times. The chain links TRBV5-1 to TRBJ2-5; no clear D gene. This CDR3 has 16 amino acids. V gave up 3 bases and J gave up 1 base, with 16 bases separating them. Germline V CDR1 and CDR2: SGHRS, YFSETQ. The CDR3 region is CASSSARAGGQETQYF. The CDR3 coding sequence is TGCGCCAGCAGCTCGGCCCGGGCCGGCGGCCAAGAGACCCAGTACTTC.

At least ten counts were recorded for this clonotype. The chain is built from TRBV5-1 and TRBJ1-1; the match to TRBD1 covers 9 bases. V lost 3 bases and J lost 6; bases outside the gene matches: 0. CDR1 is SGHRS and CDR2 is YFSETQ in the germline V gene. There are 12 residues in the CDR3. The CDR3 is CASSWTGAEAFF. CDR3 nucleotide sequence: TGCGCCAGCAGCTGGACAGGGGCTGAAGCTTTCTTT. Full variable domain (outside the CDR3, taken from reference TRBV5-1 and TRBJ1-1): KAGVTQTPRYLIKTRGQQVTLSCSPISGHRSVSWYQQTPGQGLQFLFEYFSETQRNKGNFPGRFSGRQFSNSRSEMNVSTLELGDSALYLCASSWTGAEAFFGQGTRLTVV.

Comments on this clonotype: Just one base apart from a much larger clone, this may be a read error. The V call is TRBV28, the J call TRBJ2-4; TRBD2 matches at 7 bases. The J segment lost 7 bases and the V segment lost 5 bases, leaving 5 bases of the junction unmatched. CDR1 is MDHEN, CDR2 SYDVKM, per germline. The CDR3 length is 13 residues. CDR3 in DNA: TGTGCCAGCAGTCCACCCGGGGGGAACATTCAGTACTTC. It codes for CASSPPGGNIQYF.

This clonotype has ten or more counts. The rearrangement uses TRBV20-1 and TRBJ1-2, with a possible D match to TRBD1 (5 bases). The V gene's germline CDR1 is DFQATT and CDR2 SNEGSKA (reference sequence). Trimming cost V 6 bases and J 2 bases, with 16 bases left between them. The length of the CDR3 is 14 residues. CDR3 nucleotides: TGCAGTGCCCATGGGAGGGGTCAGAACTATGGCTACACCTTC. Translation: CSAHGRGQNYGYTF.

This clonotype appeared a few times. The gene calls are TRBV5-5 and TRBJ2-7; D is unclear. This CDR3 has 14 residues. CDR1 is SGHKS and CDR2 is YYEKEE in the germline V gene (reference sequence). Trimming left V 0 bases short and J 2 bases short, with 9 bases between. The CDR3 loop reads CASSLVVLAYEQYF. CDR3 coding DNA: TGTGCCAGCAGCTTGGTTGTGCTCGCCTACGAGCAGTACTTC.

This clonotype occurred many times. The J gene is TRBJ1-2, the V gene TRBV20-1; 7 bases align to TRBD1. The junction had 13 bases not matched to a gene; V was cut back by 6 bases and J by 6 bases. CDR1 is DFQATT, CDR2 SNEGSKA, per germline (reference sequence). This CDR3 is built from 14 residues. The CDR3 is CSAERDSPPDGYTF. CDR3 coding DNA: TGCAGTGCGGAGAGGGACAGCCCACCCGATGGCTACACCTTC.

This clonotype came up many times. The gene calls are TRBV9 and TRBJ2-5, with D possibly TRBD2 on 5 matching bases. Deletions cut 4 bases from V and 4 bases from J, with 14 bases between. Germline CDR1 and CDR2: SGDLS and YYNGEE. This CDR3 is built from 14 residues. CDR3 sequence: CASSPGPGVETQYF. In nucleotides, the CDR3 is TGTGCCAGCAGCCCCGGACCCGGGGTAGAGACCCAGTACTTC.

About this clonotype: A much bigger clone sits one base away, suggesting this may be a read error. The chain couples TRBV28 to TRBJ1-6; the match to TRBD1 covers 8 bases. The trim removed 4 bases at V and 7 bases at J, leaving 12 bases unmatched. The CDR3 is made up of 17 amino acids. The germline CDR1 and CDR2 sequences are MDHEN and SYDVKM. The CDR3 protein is CASSSQGQAMGNSPLHF. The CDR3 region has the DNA TGTGCCAGCAGTTCACAGGGACAGGCTATGGGGAATTCACCCCTCCACTTT. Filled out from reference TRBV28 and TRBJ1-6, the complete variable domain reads DVKVTQSSRYLVKRTGEKVFLECVQDMDHENMFWYRQDPGLGLRLIYFSYDVKMKEKGDIPEGYSVSREKKERFSLILESASTNQTSMYLCASSSQGQAMGNSPLHFGNGTRLTVT.

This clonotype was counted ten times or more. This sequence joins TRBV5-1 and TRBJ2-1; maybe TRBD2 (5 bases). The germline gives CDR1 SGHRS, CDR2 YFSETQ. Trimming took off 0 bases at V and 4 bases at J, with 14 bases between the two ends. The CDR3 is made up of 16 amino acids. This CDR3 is CASSLAQLGSYNEQFF. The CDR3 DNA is TGCGCCAGCAGCTTGGCCCAACTAGGAAGTTACAATGAGCAGTTCTTC. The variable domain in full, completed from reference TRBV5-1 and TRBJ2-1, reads KAGVTQTPRYLIKTRGQQVTLSCSPISGHRSVSWYQQTPGQGLQFLFEYFSETQRNKGNFPGRFSGRQFSNSRSEMNVSTLELGDSALYLCASSLAQLGSYNEQFFGPGTRLTVL.

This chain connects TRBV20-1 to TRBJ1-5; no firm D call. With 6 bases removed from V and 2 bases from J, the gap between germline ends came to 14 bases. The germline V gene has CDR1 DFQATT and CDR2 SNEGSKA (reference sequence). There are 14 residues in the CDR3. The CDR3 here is CSARRGYGNQPQHF. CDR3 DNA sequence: TGCAGTGCCAGGCGGGGTTATGGCAATCAGCCCCAGCATTTT.

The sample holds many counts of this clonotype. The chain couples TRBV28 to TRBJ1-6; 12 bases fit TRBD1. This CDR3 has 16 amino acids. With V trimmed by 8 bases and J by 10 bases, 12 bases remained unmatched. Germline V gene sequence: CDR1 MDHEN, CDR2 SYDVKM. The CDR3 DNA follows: TGTGCCAGCGGACAAGCCGGGACAGGGGGCCAATCACCCCTCCACTTT. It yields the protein CASGQAGTGGQSPLHF.

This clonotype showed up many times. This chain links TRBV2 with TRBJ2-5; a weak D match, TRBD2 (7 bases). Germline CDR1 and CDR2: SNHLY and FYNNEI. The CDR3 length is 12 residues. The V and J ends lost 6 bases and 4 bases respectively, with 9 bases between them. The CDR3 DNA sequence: TGTGCCAGCAGGAGGGGGGGAGAGACCCAGTACTTC. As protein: CASRRGGETQYF.

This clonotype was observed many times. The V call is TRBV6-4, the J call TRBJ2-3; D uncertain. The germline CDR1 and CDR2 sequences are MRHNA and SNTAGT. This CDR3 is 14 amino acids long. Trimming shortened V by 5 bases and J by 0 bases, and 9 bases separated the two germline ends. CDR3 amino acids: CASSPTGSTDTQYF. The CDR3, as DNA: TGTGCCAGCAGTCCGACTGGAAGCACAGATACGCAGTATTTT.